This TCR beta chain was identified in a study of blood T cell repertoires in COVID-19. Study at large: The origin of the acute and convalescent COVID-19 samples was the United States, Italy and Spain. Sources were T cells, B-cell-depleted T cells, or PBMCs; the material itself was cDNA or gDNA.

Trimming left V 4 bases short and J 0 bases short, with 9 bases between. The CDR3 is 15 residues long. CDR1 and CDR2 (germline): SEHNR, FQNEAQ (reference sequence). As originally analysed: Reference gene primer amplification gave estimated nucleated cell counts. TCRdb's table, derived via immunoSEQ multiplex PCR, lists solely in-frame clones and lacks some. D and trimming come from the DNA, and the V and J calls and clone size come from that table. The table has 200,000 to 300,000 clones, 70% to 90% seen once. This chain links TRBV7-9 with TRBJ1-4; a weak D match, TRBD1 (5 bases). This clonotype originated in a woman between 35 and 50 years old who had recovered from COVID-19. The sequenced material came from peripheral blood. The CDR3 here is CASSYRGATNEKLFF. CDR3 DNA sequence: TGTGCCAGCAGCTACCGGGGGGCAACTAATGAAAAACTGTTTTTT.